The 31 T cell receptor beta chains in this list originate from one sample, sequenced in a study of identifying expanded T cells in peripheral blood. Some clones are missing from TCRdb's copy, which holds only in-frame ones; the method was immunoSEQ multiplex PCR. The sample lists more than 75,000 clones, 70% to 90% seen once, with 5.6% in the top ten. Sequencing used blood. The receptor source for this set is a person aged 18 to 70 in good health.

The gene calls are TRBV7-8 and TRBJ2-2, with D uncertain. Germline V gene data show CDR1 as SGHVS and CDR2 as FQNEAQ. This CDR3 has 13 residues. Trimming removed 6 bases at V and 6 bases at J, with 11 bases between. CDR3 amino acids: CASRAVTPGELFF. CDR3 sequence (DNA): TGTGCCAGCAGGGCGGTTACGCCCGGGGAGCTGTTTTTT.

The J gene is TRBJ2-1, the V gene TRBV14; D not certain. CDR1 and CDR2 (germline): SGHDN, FVKESK. V was clipped by 4 bases and J by 6 bases, with 16 bases between them. This CDR3 region has 15 residues. The chain's CDR3 is CASSLRSRPINEQFF. CDR3 nucleotide sequence: TGTGCCAGCAGCCTACGTAGTAGACCCATCAATGAGCAGTTCTTC.

In its sample, this clone was seen once. This rearrangement joins TRBV2 to TRBJ1-1, with D uncertain. Germline V gene data show CDR1 as SNHLY and CDR2 as FYNNEI. Trimming took off 9 bases at V and 4 bases at J, with 12 bases between the two ends. The CDR3 length is 12 residues. In DNA, the CDR3 is TGTGCCAGAACCCTCGGCGGCACTGAAGCTTTCTTT. Residues: CARTLGGTEAFF.

The chain links TRBV5-1 to TRBJ1-2; weak D call: TRBD1 (5 bases). The CDR3 is 13 amino acids. CDR1 and CDR2 from the germline V gene are SGHRS and YFSETQ. V was cut by 2 bases and J by 7 bases, with 12 bases left in between. CDR3: CASSFMGETGYTF. CDR3 coding DNA: TGCGCCAGCAGCTTTATGGGGGAGACTGGCTACACCTTC.

This clone was counted a single time. The genes are TRBV4-3 and TRBJ2-2; possible D gene TRBD2, 6 bases. Per germline, CDR1 LGHNA and CDR2 YSLEER. Trimming cost V 8 bases and J 5 bases, with 18 bases left between them. This CDR3 has 15 amino acids. The CDR3 loop is CASRRLADSTGELFF. The CDR3 nucleotides read TGCGCCAGCCGAAGATTAGCGGACTCGACCGGGGAGCTGTTTTTT.

In this sample, this clone turned up once. The rearrangement uses TRBV18 and TRBJ1-2, with 12 bases lining up with TRBD1. The CDR3 runs 15 residues. Germline V lookup: CDR1 KGHSH, CDR2 LQKENI. V trimming: 3 bases; J trimming: 8 bases; junction bases outside the gene matches: 7. The CDR3 loop reads CASSPGDRGRLGYTF. The CDR3 DNA is TGTGCCAGCTCACCCGGGGACAGGGGGCGATTGGGCTACACCTTC.

The chain combines TRBV7-2 with TRBJ1-2, with TRBD1 as a possible D gene (5 bases). In germline, CDR1 is SGHTA, CDR2 FQGNSA. Trimming stripped 2 bases from V and 6 bases from J, with 25 bases between. The CDR3 length is 18 residues. In nucleotides, the CDR3 is TGTGCCAGCAGCTTAACCGTTTCTTTACACAGGAACCCGAATGGCTACACCTTC. This translates into CASSLTVSLHRNPNGYTF.

This chain uses TRBV10-3 with TRBJ1-5; tentatively, D is TRBD1 (6 bases). The CDR3 has 15 residues. Trimming took 4 bases from V and 4 from J, leaving 14 bases between them. Per the germline V gene, CDR1 is ENHRY and CDR2 is SYGVKD. CDR3 sequence: CAISADSLLNQPQHF. CDR3 DNA: TGTGCCATCAGTGCGGACAGTCTCCTGAATCAGCCCCAGCATTTT.

The chain has TRBV2 and TRBJ1-3, with D unclear. V lost 7 bases to trimming and J lost 0 bases, with 7 bases between them. CDR3 size: 13 residues. Germline assignment: CDR1 SNHLY and CDR2 FYNNEI. CDR3 protein: CASNRVSGNTIYF. In DNA form, the CDR3 reads TGTGCCAGCAATCGGGTCTCTGGAAACACCATATATTTT.

The chain recombines TRBV6-1 with TRBJ2-7; D is ambiguous. This CDR3 region has 14 residues. Deletions cut 3 bases from V and 0 bases from J, with 9 bases between. The germline V gene encodes CDR1 MNHNS and CDR2 SASEGT. The CDR3 DNA reads as TGTGCCAGCAGTGAGATTTGGAACTCCTACGAGCAGTACTTC. This encodes CASSEIWNSYEQYF.

The chain employs TRBV29-1 and TRBJ2-5; tentatively, D is TRBD1 (6 bases). V was clipped by 6 bases and J by 2 bases, with 13 bases between them. This CDR3 is built from 13 residues. Per the germline V gene, CDR1 is SQVTM and CDR2 is ANQGSEA. Written as DNA, the CDR3 is TGCAGCGTACTCAGGACAGCGCAAGAGACCCAGTACTTC. Translated: CSVLRTAQETQYF.

The V call is TRBV5-4, the J call TRBJ1-6, with D unresolved. The CDR3 runs 17 residues. Trimming took 4 bases from V and 2 from J, leaving 16 bases between them. Germline V gene sequence: CDR1 SGHNT, CDR2 YYREEE (reference sequence). CDR3 coding DNA: TGTGCCAGCAGCCCGGAGGGAGAGGCCCCCTATAATTCACCCCTCCACTTT. Its translation is CASSPEGEAPYNSPLHF.

The rearrangement links TRBV29-1 to TRBJ1-1, with D uncertain. The V end was cut by 8 bases, the J end by 8 bases, with 15 bases between. Looked up from germline, CDR1 is SQVTM and CDR2 is ANQGSEA. The CDR3 runs to 11 residues. The CDR3 DNA reads as TGCAGCCCCAAGAAGGGTTCAGAAGCTTTCTTT. Protein: CSPKKGSEAFF.

The chain carries TRBV7-9 and TRBJ1-2, with TRBD1 matching over 9 bases. V was clipped by 8 bases and J by 2 bases; unmatched bases: 15. This CDR3 is 17 amino acids long. Germline values: CDR1 SEHNR, CDR2 FQNEAQ (reference sequence). The CDR3 here is CASHWGTGQTPNYGYTF. The CDR3 nucleotides read TGTGCCAGCCATTGGGGGACAGGGCAGACACCGAACTATGGCTACACCTTC.

The chain is built from TRBV15 and TRBJ1-2; D is possibly TRBD1 (6 bases). Per germline, CDR1 LNHNV and CDR2 YYDKDF (reference sequence). The CDR3 length is 18 residues. V lost 5 bases and J lost 0, with 22 bases in between. This CDR3 reads CATSPRQAYQSPNYGYTF. CDR3 in DNA: TGTGCCACCAGCCCAAGACAGGCCTATCAGTCTCCTAACTATGGCTACACCTTC.

The V call is TRBV11-2, the J call TRBJ2-5; either TRBD1 or TRBD2 may fit D (6 bases each). The germline V and J ends were trimmed by 1 base and 5 bases, with 17 bases remaining between them. The CDR3 has 16 amino acids. The germline gives CDR1 SGHAT, CDR2 FQNNGV. CDR3 amino acids: CASSLAGGRGAETQYF. As DNA, the CDR3 is TGTGCCAGCAGCTTAGCCGGGGGTAGGGGGGCCGAGACCCAGTACTTC.

The chain is built from TRBV11-2 and TRBJ1-2, with a possible D match to TRBD1 (5 bases). Germline lookup yields CDR1 SGHAT and CDR2 FQNNGV. There are 18 residues in the CDR3. V shed 4 bases and J shed 1 base, with 22 bases lying between them. The CDR3 is CASSSRERVTGNNYGYTF. The CDR3 nucleotides read TGTGCCAGCAGCTCCAGGGAGAGGGTTACCGGTAATAACTATGGCTACACCTTC.

The V and J genes are TRBV11-3 and TRBJ2-3, with TRBD2 matching 8 bases. This CDR3 is built from 16 residues. Germline-derived CDR1 and CDR2 are SGHNT and YENEEA. J was trimmed by 1 base and V by 1 base; bases with no gene match: 4. The CDR3 loop is CASSLVRGGGTDTQYF. In nucleotides, the CDR3 is TGTGCCAGCAGCTTAGTACGGGGGGGCGGCACAGATACGCAGTATTTT.

This chain links TRBV7-9 with TRBJ1-2; D is uncertain. Germline assignment: CDR1 SEHNR and CDR2 FQNEAQ (reference sequence). The CDR3 has 13 residues. Trimming left V 5 bases short and J 4 bases short, with 11 bases between. The CDR3 loop is CASSPDGLYGYTF. In DNA, the CDR3 is TGTGCCAGCAGCCCGGACGGACTCTATGGCTACACCTTC.

This chain connects TRBV18 to TRBJ1-4; weak D call: TRBD1 (5 bases). The CDR3 has 15 residues. In germline, CDR1 is KGHSH, CDR2 LQKENI. The ends were cut back, 4 bases at V and 6 bases at J, with 15 bases in the middle. The CDR3 here is CASSLFEGRDEKLFF. DNA of the CDR3: TGTGCCAGCTCACTTTTCGAGGGACGGGATGAAAAACTGTTTTTT.

The V and J genes are TRBV7-9 and TRBJ2-3; the D gene is possibly TRBD1 (5 bases). The germline V gene has CDR1 SEHNR and CDR2 FQNEAQ (reference sequence). V lost 1 base, J lost 3 bases, and 8 bases lay in between. CDR3 size: 14 residues. For the CDR3, the DNA is TGTGCCAGCAGCTTAGAAGGGGAAACAGATACGCAGTATTTT. This sequence encodes CASSLEGETDTQYF.

The CDR3 here is CASQGETGLSGNTIYF. The CDR3 DNA reads as TGTGCCAGTCAAGGGGAGACAGGCCTCTCTGGAAACACCATATATTTT. The chain couples TRBV19 to TRBJ1-3; a possible D gene is TRBD1 (6 bases). The V and J ends lost 8 bases and 0 bases respectively, with 17 bases between them. This CDR3 has 16 amino acids. Germline V gene data show CDR1 as LNHDA and CDR2 as SQIVND (reference sequence). Full variable domain (missing parts from reference TRBV19 and TRBJ1-3): DGGITQSPKYLFRKEGQNVTLSCEQNLNHDAMYWYRQDPGQGLRLIYYSQIVNDFQKGDIAEGYSVSREKKESFPLTVTSAQKNPTAFYLCASQGETGLSGNTIYFGEGSWLTVV.

This clone was observed a single time. The J gene is TRBJ1-4, the V gene TRBV5-8, with 7 bases aligning to TRBD1. After removal of 0 bases from V and 8 bases from J, the junction contained 13 bases not matched to a gene. The CDR3 loop spans 17 amino acids. Germline CDR1 SGHTS, CDR2 YDEGEE. The CDR3 coding sequence is TGTGCCAGCAGCTTGGGGACCACAGGGGCGGCTAGAGAAAAACTGTTTTTT. Its protein is CASSLGTTGAAREKLFF.

This chain connects TRBV15 to TRBJ1-1; TRBD1 is a possible D gene (5 bases). CDR1 LNHNV and CDR2 YYDKDF come from the germline V gene (reference sequence). Trimming removed 1 base at V and 5 bases at J, with 11 bases between. The length of the CDR3 is 14 residues. DNA of the CDR3: TGTGCCACCAGCAGAGGATCCGGGGGGACTGAAGCTTTCTTT. It encodes CATSRGSGGTEAFF.

This clone has only one observation. This chain uses TRBV5-1 with TRBJ1-6; no clear D gene. Germline V gene sequence: CDR1 SGHRS, CDR2 YFSETQ. Trimming left V 7 bases short and J 4 bases short, with 6 bases between. The CDR3 has 12 residues. The CDR3 nucleotides read TGCGCCAGCCGCCAATATAATTCACCCCTCCACTTT. Protein: CASRQYNSPLHF. Full variable domain (missing parts from reference TRBV5-1 and TRBJ1-6): KAGVTQTPRYLIKTRGQQVTLSCSPISGHRSVSWYQQTPGQGLQFLFEYFSETQRNKGNFPGRFSGRQFSNSRSEMNVSTLELGDSALYLCASRQYNSPLHFGNGTRLTVT.

The chain uses TRBV6-5 and TRBJ2-2, with D hard to call. The germline V gene encodes CDR1 MNHEY and CDR2 SVGAGI. The CDR3 has 14 residues. The V end was cut by 6 bases, the J end by 5 bases, with 13 bases between. The chain's CDR3 is CASSRVRGTGELFF. CDR3 nucleotide sequence: TGTGCCAGCAGCCGCGTGAGAGGTACCGGGGAGCTGTTTTTT.

The rearrangement joins TRBV2 to TRBJ2-5; D remains ambiguous. Trimming took 6 bases from V and 7 from J, leaving 21 bases between them. The CDR3 extends over 15 amino acids. The germline V gene encodes CDR1 SNHLY and CDR2 FYNNEI. The CDR3 coding sequence is TGTGCCAGCAGCCCCGACGGGTCCCTTCGTGGGACCCAGTACTTC. It specifies CASSPDGSLRGTQYF.

The J gene is TRBJ2-5, the V gene TRBV1. TRBV1 is listed as a pseudogene. The CDR3 totals 15 residues. The CDR3 region is CTSSQLTRGGETQYF. As DNA, the CDR3 is TGCACCAGCAGCCAACTCACTAGGGGCGGGGAGACCCAGTACTTC.

The chain recombines TRBV7-2 with TRBJ1-5, with D maybe TRBD1 (5 bases). There are 14 residues in the CDR3. The germline gives CDR1 SGHTA, CDR2 FQGNSA. Trimming pared 2 bases from V and 5 bases from J, leaving 10 bases between. CDR3 DNA: TGTGCCAGCAGCTTACGAACAGGCGATCAGCCCCAGCATTTT. Its protein product is CASSLRTGDQPQHF. The full variable domain, completed using reference TRBV7-2 and TRBJ1-5, is GAGVSQSPSNKVTEKGKDVELRCDPISGHTALYWYRQSLGQGLEFLIYFQGNSAPDKSGLPSDRFSAERTGGSVSTLTIQRTQQEDSAVYLCASSLRTGDQPQHFGDGTRLSIL.

This chain joins TRBV6-5 and TRBJ1-1; 8 bases match TRBD1. This CDR3 region has 14 residues. From germline, CDR1 is MNHEY and CDR2 SVGAGI. Trimming at V came to 2 bases and at J to 5 bases, leaving 4 bases not matched to a gene. The CDR3 sequence: CASSYQGALTEAFF. CDR3 bases: TGTGCCAGCAGTTACCAGGGGGCTTTGACTGAAGCTTTCTTT.

This chain uses TRBV18 with TRBJ1-1; the match to TRBD1 covers 10 bases. CDR1 is KGHSH and CDR2 is LQKENI in the germline V gene. This CDR3 contains 16 residues. With 6 bases clipped from V and 6 bases from J, the junction kept 13 bases outside the gene matches. The CDR3: CASSLGGPGQGSEAFF. CDR3 coding DNA: TGTGCCAGCTCGCTGGGAGGCCCGGGACAGGGGTCTGAAGCTTTCTTT.